The rows below give T cell receptor beta chains drawn from one sample of a study of blood T cell repertoires in COVID-19. Clones were read by immunoSEQ multiplex PCR, and TCRdb kept only the in-frame ones, dropping some. The sample contains some 150,000 clones, about 89% of which appear only once. The specimen was peripheral blood. These receptors all come from a man in his sixties or seventies with acute or convalescent COVID-19. The CDR3 runs from the conserved cysteine through the conserved F or W. The order of the fields is J gene, CDR3 length, V gene, CDR3 protein.

J gene: TRBJ1-2; CDR3 length: 11; V gene: TRBV20-1; CDR3 protein: CSALGFDGYTF
J gene: TRBJ2-1; CDR3 length: 15; V gene: TRBV7-9; CDR3 protein: CASSLRFEGGNEQFF
J gene: TRBJ2-1; CDR3 length: 12; V gene: TRBV28; CDR3 protein: CASSLSQRVPFF
J gene: TRBJ1-4; CDR3 length: 16; V gene: TRBV19; CDR3 protein: CASSDLRTGLRGGLFF
J gene: TRBJ2-7; CDR3 length: 12; V gene: TRBV29-1; CDR3 protein: CSVEGLAFEQYF
J gene: TRBJ2-7; CDR3 length: 14; V gene: TRBV28; CDR3 protein: CASSSPDRVYEQYF
J gene: TRBJ1-4; CDR3 length: 16; V gene: TRBV4-1; CDR3 protein: CASSPRGPGGDEKLFF
J gene: TRBJ1-2; CDR3 length: 15; V gene: TRBV14; CDR3 protein: CASSPLSAGSRGYTF
J gene: TRBJ2-5; CDR3 length: 16; V gene: TRBV7-6; CDR3 protein: CASSLGQGLAGETQYF
J gene: TRBJ2-7; CDR3 length: 14; V gene: TRBV19; CDR3 protein: CASSRTSGSYEQYF
J gene: TRBJ1-6; CDR3 length: 14; V gene: TRBV6-5; CDR3 protein: CASSYKAGRSPLHF
J gene: TRBJ1-5; CDR3 length: 13; V gene: TRBV6-6; CDR3 protein: CASSLQGNQPQHF
J gene: TRBJ1-6; CDR3 length: 16; V gene: TRBV18; CDR3 protein: CASSPGQAGFNSPLHF
J gene: TRBJ1-2; CDR3 length: 16; V gene: TRBV7-9; CDR3 protein: CASSPGLPRKARGYTF
J gene: TRBJ2-5; CDR3 length: 13; V gene: TRBV6-5; CDR3 protein: CASTEGVVETQYF
J gene: TRBJ2-3; CDR3 length: 19; V gene: TRBV3-1/TRBV3-2; CDR3 protein: CASSQARRRIAGDTDTQYF